Below are 20 T cell receptor beta chains sequenced from a single sample in a study of control samples from healthy donors and cancer patients. Profiling relied on immunoSEQ multiplex PCR, and the TCRdb table lists in-frame clones only, not all of them. Of 350,000 to 450,000 clones listed, roughly 90% are singletons. Source material: PBMCs. These receptors were collected from a man aged 35-49 years with head and neck cancer.

This clone has only one observation. The same CDR3 arises from other DNA sequences in this sample as well. The chain is built from TRBV7-2 and TRBJ1-2, with D perhaps matching TRBD1 (5 bases). Germline CDR1 is SGHTA and CDR2 is FQGNSA. The V gene lost 3 bases and the J gene lost 2 bases, with 13 bases spanning the gap. The CDR3 runs to 15 residues. The CDR3 reads CASSLGGSRNYGYTF. For the CDR3, the DNA is TGTGCCAGCAGCTTGGGGGGAAGTCGAAACTATGGCTACACCTTC.

A single count supports this clone. This chain uses TRBV3-1 (or the pseudogene TRBV3-2) with TRBJ1-6; 7 bases align to TRBD1. CDR1 and CDR2 (germline): LGHDT, YNNKEL (reference sequence). The CDR3 length is 15 residues. The V and J ends lost 3 bases and 9 bases, in that order; junction bases with no gene match: 8. Here the CDR3 DNA reads TGTGCCAGCAGCCAGGCGACAGGGAGTAGTTCACCCCTCCACTTT. Its protein is CASSQATGSSSPLHF.

The CDR3 coding sequence is TGTGCCAGTAGTCTGGGGACTAGCGGGGAGATTGGGAAAGAGACCCAGTACTTC. It encodes CASSLGTSGEIGKETQYF. This rearrangement joins TRBV19 to TRBJ2-5; 13 bases match TRBD2. CDR3 length: 18 residues. Germline V gene sequence: CDR1 LNHDA, CDR2 SQIVND (reference sequence). The ends lost 5 bases at V and 3 bases at J; junction bases unmatched: 12.

The CDR3 bases are TGTGCCAGCAGTGCCGGGACAGGCAGCACAGATACGCAGTATTTT. Translating gives CASSAGTGSTDTQYF. The chain couples TRBV6-4 to TRBJ2-3; 8 bases match TRBD1. The germline V gene encodes CDR1 MRHNA and CDR2 SNTAGT. Trimming cost V 4 bases and J 0 bases; bases outside gene matches: 3. The CDR3 contains 15 residues.

The rearrangement uses TRBV19 and TRBJ2-7; D tentatively reads TRBD1 or TRBD2 (6 bases each). CDR3 length: 15 amino acids. Germline V gene sequence: CDR1 LNHDA, CDR2 SQIVND (reference sequence). V lost 6 bases and J lost 1, with 16 bases in between. The DNA for the CDR3 is TGTGCCAGTAGCCCGAGGGGGGCGGGATCCTACGAGCAGTACTTC. This encodes CASSPRGAGSYEQYF. Complete variable domain (other parts from reference TRBV19 and TRBJ2-7): DGGITQSPKYLFRKEGQNVTLSCEQNLNHDAMYWYRQDPGQGLRLIYYSQIVNDFQKGDIAEGYSVSREKKESFPLTVTSAQKNPTAFYLCASSPRGAGSYEQYFGPGTRLTVT.

The table lists this clone with a count of one. This sequence joins TRBV5-5 and TRBJ2-6; TRBD1 might be the D (5 bases). In germline, CDR1 is SGHKS, CDR2 YYEKEE (reference sequence). V was shortened by 0 bases and J by 0 bases, with 16 bases between the two germline ends. The CDR3 has 19 amino acids. CDR3 coding DNA: TGTGCCAGCAGCTTGGCCCTGGCAGGGAAGGGCTCTGGGGCCAACGTCCTGACTTTC. Translated, it gives CASSLALAGKGSGANVLTF.

This chain links TRBV15 with TRBJ2-1; D gene unclear. The germline V gene has CDR1 LNHNV and CDR2 YYDKDF (reference sequence). V gave up 0 bases and J gave up 5 bases, with 8 bases separating them. This CDR3 comprises 14 residues. In nucleotides, the CDR3 is TGTGCCACCAGCAGAGATCGGAGCCACAATGAGCAGTTCTTC. This translates into CATSRDRSHNEQFF.

This sequence joins TRBV6-6 and TRBJ2-7; 7 positions agree with TRBD1. V dropped 4 bases and J dropped 6; count of bases not matched to a gene: 12. In germline, CDR1 is MNHNY, CDR2 SVGAGI (reference sequence). The CDR3 loop spans 15 amino acids. The CDR3: CASSLPGQRVIEQYF. In DNA form, the CDR3 reads TGTGCCAGCAGTTTACCGGGACAGCGTGTGATCGAGCAGTACTTC.

The J gene is TRBJ2-1, the V gene TRBV6-4; maybe TRBD2 (6 bases). The CDR3 runs 15 residues. V was trimmed by 6 bases and J by 0 bases, leaving 12 bases between them. Germline CDR1 and CDR2: MRHNA and SNTAGT. The CDR3 sequence is CASSVDGSSYNEQFF. The CDR3 DNA reads as TGTGCCAGCAGCGTCGACGGGAGCTCCTACAATGAGCAGTTCTTC.

The chain is built from TRBV7-9 and TRBJ1-1; 8 bases line up with TRBD1. J was trimmed by 5 bases and V by 5 bases; bases with no gene match: 7. This CDR3 has 14 amino acids. Germline CDR1 is SEHNR and CDR2 is FQNEAQ (reference sequence). The CDR3 DNA follows: TGTGCCAGCAGCAAGGGACAGGTCTCGACTGAAGCTTTCTTT. Amino acids: CASSKGQVSTEAFF.

This clone was observed once. The chain joins TRBV9 to TRBJ2-5; D ambiguous. The germline CDR1 and CDR2 sequences are SGDLS and YYNGEE. The CDR3 contains 14 residues. The V end was cut by 3 bases, the J end by 0 bases, with 9 bases between. The CDR3: CASSDWADQETQYF. The CDR3 region has the DNA TGTGCCAGCAGCGACTGGGCGGACCAAGAGACCCAGTACTTC.

This chain joins TRBV5-1 and TRBJ1-3; possible D gene TRBD1, 6 bases. Germline CDR1 is SGHRS and CDR2 is YFSETQ. V was cut by 0 bases and J by 0 bases, with 10 bases left in between. The CDR3 is 16 residues long. CDR3 DNA: TGCGCCAGCAGCTTGGCCGGGGGCACCTCTGGAAACACCATATATTTT. It translates to CASSLAGGTSGNTIYF.

This clone came up once. The chain links TRBV7-6 to TRBJ2-1; 7 positions match TRBD1. Per germline, CDR1 SGHVS and CDR2 FNYEAQ. The CDR3 totals 16 residues. Trimming removed 5 bases from V and 4 bases from J; junction bases left unmatched: 11. Written as DNA, the CDR3 is TGTGCCAGCAGCCGGGGAGCCGGGACAGCATACAATGAGCAGTTCTTC. Protein sequence: CASSRGAGTAYNEQFF.

This chain links TRBV18 with TRBJ1-3; tentatively, D is TRBD1 (6 bases). Germline V gene lookup returns CDR1 KGHSH and CDR2 LQKENI. The CDR3 consists of 16 residues. V lost 6 bases and J 3 bases, leaving 18 bases between the germline ends. The CDR3 spells CASSPQAGDGGNTIYF. The CDR3, as DNA: TGTGCCAGCTCCCCTCAGGCAGGGGACGGTGGAAACACCATATATTTT.

The rearrangement joins TRBV27 to TRBJ2-7; D may be TRBD2 (6 bases). V was shortened by 0 bases and J by 0 bases, with 18 bases between the two germline ends. Germline CDR1 MNHEY, CDR2 SMNVEV (reference sequence). The CDR3 has 18 amino acids. The CDR3 sequence: CASSLSPPGRGHSYEQYF. The CDR3 DNA sequence: TGTGCCAGCAGTTTATCCCCCCCCGGGCGGGGCCACTCCTACGAGCAGTACTTC.

The chain links TRBV7-9 to TRBJ1-6; 7 bases align to TRBD1. The CDR3 is 15 residues long. Germline V gene data show CDR1 as SEHNR and CDR2 as FQNEAQ (reference sequence). With 0 bases clipped from V and 7 bases from J, the junction kept 3 bases outside the gene matches. The CDR3 sequence is CASSLAGTENSPLHF. The DNA for the CDR3 is TGTGCCAGCAGCTTAGCCGGGACAGAGAATTCACCCCTCCACTTT.

This chain joins TRBV3-1 (or the pseudogene TRBV3-2) and TRBJ2-4, with TRBD1 matching 11 bases. Losses at the gene ends were 5 bases for V and 0 bases for J; bases not matched to a gene: 12. Germline V gene lookup returns CDR1 LGHDT and CDR2 YNNKEL (reference sequence). The CDR3 runs 19 residues. DNA of the CDR3: TGTGCCAGCAGCAACCAGGGACAGGGGGTGAGATTAGCCAAAAACATTCAGTACTTC. Residues: CASSNQGQGVRLAKNIQYF.

This clone was counted a single time. This CDR3 reads CASSSFTGGLGEKLFF. As DNA, the CDR3 is TGTGCCAGCAGCTCCTTTACAGGGGGCTTAGGGGAAAAACTGTTTTTT. The genes are TRBV11-2 and TRBJ1-4; 9 nucleotides match TRBD1. Unmatched junction bases numbered 11, after V lost 4 bases and J lost 8 bases. This CDR3 has 16 residues. The germline CDR1 and CDR2 sequences are SGHAT and FQNNGV.

This chain uses TRBV27 with TRBJ1-4, with a weak D call TRBD1 (6 bases). CDR1 is MNHEY and CDR2 is SMNVEV in the germline V gene (reference sequence). The CDR3 sequence is 13 residues long. The germline V and J ends were trimmed by 8 bases and 6 bases, with 13 bases remaining between them. The CDR3 sequence is CASGGGGYEKLFF. The DNA for the CDR3 is TGTGCCAGCGGGGGCGGCGGGTATGAAAAACTGTTTTTT.

The count of this clone is one. The rearrangement joins TRBV28 to TRBJ2-1; D is unresolved. Between the trimmed V and J ends, which lost 5 bases and 8 bases, there was a span of 13 bases. Germline V CDR1 and CDR2: MDHEN, SYDVKM. The CDR3 totals 13 residues. In nucleotides, the CDR3 is TGTGCCAGCAGTCCCGCCGGGCTAGATGAGCAGTTCTTC. Encoded protein: CASSPAGLDEQFF.